The clone carrying this T cell receptor beta chain turned up a few times. TCRdb independently ran MiXCR on the 5' RACE reads; one entry per CDR3 protein. Of 200,000 to 250,000 distinct CDR3 sequences in the sample, 6.5% are singletons; the top ten hold roughly 15%. This sample was included in a study of identical twins. Germline CDR1 is KGHDR and CDR2 is SFDVKD. The CDR3 runs to 17 residues. The V end was cut by 8 bases, the J end by 5 bases, with 27 bases between. These data also featured in a second study, about T cells expressing NK-cell markers. This second study says: Sorting was restricted to alpha-beta TCR T cells by an anti-gamma-delta TCR antibody in several experiments.

The chain employs TRBV24-1 and TRBJ2-7; D remains unclear. Sequencing was carried out using CD8+ T cells sorted from blood. This TCR was recovered from a woman in her late teens or twenties in good health. The CDR3 DNA reads as TGTGCCACCATCCGAAATTGGCCCTATAGAAAAAGCGACGAGCAGTACTTC. Protein sequence: CATIRNWPYRKSDEQYF.